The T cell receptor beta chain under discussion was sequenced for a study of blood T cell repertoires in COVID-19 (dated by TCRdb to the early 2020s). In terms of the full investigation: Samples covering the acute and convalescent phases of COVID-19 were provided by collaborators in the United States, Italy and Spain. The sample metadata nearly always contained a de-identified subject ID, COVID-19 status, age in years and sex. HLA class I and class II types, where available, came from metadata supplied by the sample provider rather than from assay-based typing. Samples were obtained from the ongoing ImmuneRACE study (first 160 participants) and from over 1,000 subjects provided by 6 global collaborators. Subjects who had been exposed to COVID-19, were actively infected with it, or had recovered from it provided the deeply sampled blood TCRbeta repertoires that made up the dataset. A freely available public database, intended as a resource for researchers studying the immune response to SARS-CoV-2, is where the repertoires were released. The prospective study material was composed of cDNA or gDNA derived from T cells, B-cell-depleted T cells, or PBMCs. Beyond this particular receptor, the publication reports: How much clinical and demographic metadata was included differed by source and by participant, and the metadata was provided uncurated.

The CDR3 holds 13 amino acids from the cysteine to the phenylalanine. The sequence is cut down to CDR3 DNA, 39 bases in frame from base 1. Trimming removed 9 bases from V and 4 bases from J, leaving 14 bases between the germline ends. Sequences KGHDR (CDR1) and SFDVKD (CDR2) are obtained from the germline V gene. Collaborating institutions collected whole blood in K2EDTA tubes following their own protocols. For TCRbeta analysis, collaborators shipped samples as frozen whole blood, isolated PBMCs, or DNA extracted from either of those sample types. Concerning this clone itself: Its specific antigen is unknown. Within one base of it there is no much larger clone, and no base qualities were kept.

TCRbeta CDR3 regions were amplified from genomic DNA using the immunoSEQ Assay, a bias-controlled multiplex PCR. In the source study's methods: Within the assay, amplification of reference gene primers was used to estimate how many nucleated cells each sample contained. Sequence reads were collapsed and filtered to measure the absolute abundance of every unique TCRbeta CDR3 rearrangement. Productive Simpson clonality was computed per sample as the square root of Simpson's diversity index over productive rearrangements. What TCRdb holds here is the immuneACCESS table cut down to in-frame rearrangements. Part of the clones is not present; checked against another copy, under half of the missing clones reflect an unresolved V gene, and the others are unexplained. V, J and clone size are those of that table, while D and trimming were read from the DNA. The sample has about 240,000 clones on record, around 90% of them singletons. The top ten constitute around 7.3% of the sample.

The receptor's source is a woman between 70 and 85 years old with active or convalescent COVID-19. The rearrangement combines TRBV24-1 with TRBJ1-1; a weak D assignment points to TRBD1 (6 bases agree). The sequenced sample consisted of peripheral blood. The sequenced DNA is TGTGCCACCCGTACGACAGGAGGCACTGAAGCTTTCTTT. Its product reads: CATRTTGGTEAFF.